The clone carrying this TCR beta chain was recorded at least ten times. These data originate in a study of T cells in Graves' hyperthyroidism and ophthalmopathy. V gave up 2 bases and J gave up 0 bases; unmatched junction bases: 3. The CDR3 length is 16 residues. Germline CDR1 and CDR2: SGHRS and YFSETQ. TCR beta CDR3 regions were amplified from RNA. The HTBI primer set drove a first-round RT-PCR of the TCR CDR3. TCRdb re-derived calls from the multiplex PCR reads in MiXCR, one entry per CDR3 protein. The sample carries under 300,000 distinct CDR3 sequences, 25% to 30% recorded once. Specimen: blood. This receptor was obtained from a man in his forties with Graves' hyperthyroidism that later progressed to Graves' ophthalmopathy. The rearrangement links TRBV5-1 to TRBJ2-2; 8 nucleotides line up with TRBD2. CDR3 nucleotides: TGCGCCAGCAGCTTCCCGGGACTAGCGAACACCGGGGAGCTGTTTTTT. It codes for CASSFPGLANTGELFF.